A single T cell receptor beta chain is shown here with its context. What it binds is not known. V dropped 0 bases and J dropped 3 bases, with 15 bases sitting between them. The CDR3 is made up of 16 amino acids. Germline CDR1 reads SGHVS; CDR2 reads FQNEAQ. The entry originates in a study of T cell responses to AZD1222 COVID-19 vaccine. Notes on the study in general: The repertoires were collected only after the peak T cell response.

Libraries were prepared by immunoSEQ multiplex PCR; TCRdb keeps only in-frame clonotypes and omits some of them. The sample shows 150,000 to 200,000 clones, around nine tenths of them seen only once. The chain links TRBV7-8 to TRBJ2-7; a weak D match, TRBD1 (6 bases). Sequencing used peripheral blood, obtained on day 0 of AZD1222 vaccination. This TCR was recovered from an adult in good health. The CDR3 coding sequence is TGTGCCAGCAGCTTAGCGATTAGAACAGGGCGCTACGAGCAGTACTTC. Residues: CASSLAIRTGRYEQYF.